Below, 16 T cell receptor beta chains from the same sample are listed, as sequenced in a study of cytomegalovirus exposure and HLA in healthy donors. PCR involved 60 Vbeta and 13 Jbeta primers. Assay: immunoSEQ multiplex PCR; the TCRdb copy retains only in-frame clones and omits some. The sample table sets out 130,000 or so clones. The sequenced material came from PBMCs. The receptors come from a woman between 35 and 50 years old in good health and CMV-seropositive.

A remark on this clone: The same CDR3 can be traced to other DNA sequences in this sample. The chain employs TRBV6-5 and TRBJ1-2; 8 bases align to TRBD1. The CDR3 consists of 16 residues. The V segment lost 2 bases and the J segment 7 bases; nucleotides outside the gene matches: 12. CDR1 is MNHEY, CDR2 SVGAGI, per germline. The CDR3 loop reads CASSYSPAGQGSGYTF. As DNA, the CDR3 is TGTGCCAGCAGTTACAGCCCTGCAGGACAGGGTAGTGGCTACACCTTC.

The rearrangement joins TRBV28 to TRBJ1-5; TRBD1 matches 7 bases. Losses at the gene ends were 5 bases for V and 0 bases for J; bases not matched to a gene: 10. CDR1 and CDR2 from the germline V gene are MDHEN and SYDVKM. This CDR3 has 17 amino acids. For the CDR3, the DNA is TGTGCCAGCAGTCTGACGGACAGGCGGAATAGCAATCAGCCCCAGCATTTT. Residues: CASSLTDRRNSNQPQHF.

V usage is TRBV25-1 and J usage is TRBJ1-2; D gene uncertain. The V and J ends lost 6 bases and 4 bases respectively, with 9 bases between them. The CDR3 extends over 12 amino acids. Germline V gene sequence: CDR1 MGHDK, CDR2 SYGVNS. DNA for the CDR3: TGTGCCAGCAGGGAGAGCTCCTATGGCTACACCTTC. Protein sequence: CASRESSYGYTF.

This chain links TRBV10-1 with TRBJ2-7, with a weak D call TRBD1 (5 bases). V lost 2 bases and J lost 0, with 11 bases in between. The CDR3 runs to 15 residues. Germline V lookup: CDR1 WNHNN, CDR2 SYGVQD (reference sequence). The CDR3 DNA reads TGCGCCAGCAGTGAGAGGATCGACAGCTCCTACGAGCAGTACTTC. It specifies CASSERIDSSYEQYF.

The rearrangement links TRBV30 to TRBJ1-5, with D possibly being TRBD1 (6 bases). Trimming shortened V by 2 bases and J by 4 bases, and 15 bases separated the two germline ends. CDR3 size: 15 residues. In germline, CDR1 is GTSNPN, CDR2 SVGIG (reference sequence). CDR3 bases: TGTGCCTGGAGTCTCCGGACCGGGACAAATCAGCCCCAGCATTTT. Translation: CAWSLRTGTNQPQHF.

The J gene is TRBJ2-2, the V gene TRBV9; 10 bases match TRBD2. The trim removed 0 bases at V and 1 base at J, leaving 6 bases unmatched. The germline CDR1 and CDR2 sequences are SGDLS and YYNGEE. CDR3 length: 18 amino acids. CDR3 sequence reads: CASSVEGSSGRNTGELFF. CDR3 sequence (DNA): TGTGCCAGCAGCGTAGAGGGGTCTAGCGGGAGGAACACCGGGGAGCTGTTTTTT.

In DNA, the CDR3 is TGTGCCAGTAGTATAGCGAGAGTAGGAAGGGACAGGGCCTTTTTGACGGGCAATCAGCCCCAGCATTTT. Encoded protein: CASSIARVGRDRAFLTGNQPQHF. The rearrangement links TRBV19 to TRBJ1-5; the match to TRBD1 covers 9 bases. Trimming cost V 1 base and J 2 bases; bases outside gene matches: 24. The CDR3 runs to 23 residues. The V gene's germline CDR1 is LNHDA and CDR2 SQIVND (reference sequence).

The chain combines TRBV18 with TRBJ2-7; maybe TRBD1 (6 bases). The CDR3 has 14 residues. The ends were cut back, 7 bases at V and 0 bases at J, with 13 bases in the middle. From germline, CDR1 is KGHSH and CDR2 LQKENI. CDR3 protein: CASCGQPSSYEQYF. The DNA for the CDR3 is TGTGCCAGCTGCGGACAGCCCAGCTCCTACGAGCAGTACTTC.

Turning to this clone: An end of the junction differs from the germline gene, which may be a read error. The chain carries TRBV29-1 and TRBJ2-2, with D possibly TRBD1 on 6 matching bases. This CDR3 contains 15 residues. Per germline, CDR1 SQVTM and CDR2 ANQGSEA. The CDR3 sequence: CSVEAGDRGPGELFF. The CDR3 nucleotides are TGCAGCGTAGAGGCAGGGGATAGGGGACCCGGCGAGCTGTTTTTT.

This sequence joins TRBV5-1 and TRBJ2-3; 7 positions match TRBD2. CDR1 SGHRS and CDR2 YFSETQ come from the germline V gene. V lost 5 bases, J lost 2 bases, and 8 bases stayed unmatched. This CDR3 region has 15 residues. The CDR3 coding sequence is TGCGCCAGCAGAGGGGCGGGAGTTTCCACAGATACGCAGTATTTT. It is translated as CASRGAGVSTDTQYF.

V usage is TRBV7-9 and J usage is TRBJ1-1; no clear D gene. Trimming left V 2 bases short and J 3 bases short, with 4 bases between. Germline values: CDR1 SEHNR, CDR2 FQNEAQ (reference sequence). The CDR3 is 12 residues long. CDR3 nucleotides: TGTGCCAGCAGCTTATCGGACACTGAAGCTTTCTTT. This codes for CASSLSDTEAFF.

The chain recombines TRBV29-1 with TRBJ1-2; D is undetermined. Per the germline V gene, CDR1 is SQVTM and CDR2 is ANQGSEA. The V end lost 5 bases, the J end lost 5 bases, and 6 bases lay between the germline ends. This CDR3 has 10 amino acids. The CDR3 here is CSVREYGYTF. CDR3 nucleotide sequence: TGCAGCGTTCGGGAATATGGCTACACCTTC.

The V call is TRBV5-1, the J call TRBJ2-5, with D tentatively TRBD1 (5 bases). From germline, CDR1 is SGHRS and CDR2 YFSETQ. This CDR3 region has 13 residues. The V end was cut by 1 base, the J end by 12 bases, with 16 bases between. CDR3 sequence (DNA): TGCGCCAGCAGCTTGTTGGAAGTGGCAGGGAAGTACTTC. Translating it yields CASSLLEVAGKYF.

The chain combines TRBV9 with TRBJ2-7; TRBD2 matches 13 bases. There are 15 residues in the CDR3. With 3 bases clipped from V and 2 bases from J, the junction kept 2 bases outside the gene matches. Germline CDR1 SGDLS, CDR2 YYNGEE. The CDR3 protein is CASSEGTSGTYEQYF. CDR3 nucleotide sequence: TGTGCCAGCAGCGAGGGGACTAGCGGGACCTACGAGCAGTACTTC.

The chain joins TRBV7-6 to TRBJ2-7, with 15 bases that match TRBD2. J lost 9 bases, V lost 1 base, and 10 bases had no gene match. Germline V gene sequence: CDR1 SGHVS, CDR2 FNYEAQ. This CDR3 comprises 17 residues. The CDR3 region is CASSLGGTSGRRVLQYF. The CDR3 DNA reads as TGTGCCAGCAGCTTAGGAGGGACTAGCGGGAGGAGGGTGCTGCAGTACTTC.

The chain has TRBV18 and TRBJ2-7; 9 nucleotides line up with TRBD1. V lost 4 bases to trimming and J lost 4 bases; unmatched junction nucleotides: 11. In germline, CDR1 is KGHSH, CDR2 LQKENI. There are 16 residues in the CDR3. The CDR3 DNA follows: TGTGCCAGCTCACTTCGACCGGGACAGGGATCGTACGAGCAGTACTTC. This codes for CASSLRPGQGSYEQYF.